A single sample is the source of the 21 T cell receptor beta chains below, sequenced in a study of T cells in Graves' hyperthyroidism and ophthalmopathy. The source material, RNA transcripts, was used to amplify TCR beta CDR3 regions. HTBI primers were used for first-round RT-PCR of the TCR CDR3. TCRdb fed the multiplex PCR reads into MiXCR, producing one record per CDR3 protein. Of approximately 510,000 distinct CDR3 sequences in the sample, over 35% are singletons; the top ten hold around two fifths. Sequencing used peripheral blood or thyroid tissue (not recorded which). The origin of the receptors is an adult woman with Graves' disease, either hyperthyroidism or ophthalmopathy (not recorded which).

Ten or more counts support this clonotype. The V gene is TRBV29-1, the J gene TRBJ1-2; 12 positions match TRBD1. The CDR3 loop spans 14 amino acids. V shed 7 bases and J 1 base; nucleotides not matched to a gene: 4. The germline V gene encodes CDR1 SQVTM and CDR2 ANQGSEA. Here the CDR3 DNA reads TGCAGCGCGGGGGACAGGGGGCTTAACTATGGCTACACCTTC. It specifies CSAGDRGLNYGYTF.

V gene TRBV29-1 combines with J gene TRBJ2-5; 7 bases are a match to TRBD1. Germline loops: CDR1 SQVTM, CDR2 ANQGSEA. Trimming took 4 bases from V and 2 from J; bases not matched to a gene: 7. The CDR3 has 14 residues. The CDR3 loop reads CSVGDSSTQETQYF. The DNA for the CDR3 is TGCAGCGTTGGGGACAGTTCCACGCAAGAGACCCAGTACTTC.

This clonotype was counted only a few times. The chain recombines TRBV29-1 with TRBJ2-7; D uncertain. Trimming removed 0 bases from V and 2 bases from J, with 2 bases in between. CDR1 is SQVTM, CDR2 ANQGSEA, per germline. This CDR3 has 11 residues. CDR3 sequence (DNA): TGCAGCGTTGAAGAGGCCTACGAGCAGTACTTC. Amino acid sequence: CSVEEAYEQYF.

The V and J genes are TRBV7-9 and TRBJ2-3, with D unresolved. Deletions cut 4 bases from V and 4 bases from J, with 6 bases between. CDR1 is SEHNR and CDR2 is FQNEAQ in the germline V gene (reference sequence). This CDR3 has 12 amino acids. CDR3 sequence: CASSSLADTQYF. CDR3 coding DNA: TGTGCCAGCAGCTCCCTGGCAGATACGCAGTATTTT.

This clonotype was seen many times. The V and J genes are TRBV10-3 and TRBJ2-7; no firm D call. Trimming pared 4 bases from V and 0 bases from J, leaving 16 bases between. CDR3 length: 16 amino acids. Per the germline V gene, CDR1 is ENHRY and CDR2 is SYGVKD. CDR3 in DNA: TGTGCCATCAGTGTTGGAAGGACGGCTGCCTCCTACGAGCAGTACTTC. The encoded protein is CAISVGRTAASYEQYF.

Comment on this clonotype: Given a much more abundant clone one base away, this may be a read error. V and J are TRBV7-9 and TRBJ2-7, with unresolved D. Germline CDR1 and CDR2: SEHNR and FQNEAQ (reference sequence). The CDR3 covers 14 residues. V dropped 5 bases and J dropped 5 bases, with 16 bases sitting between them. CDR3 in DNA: TGTGCCAGCAGCCACAGCGCTGGATCCCACGAGCAGTACTTC. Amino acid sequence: CASSHSAGSHEQYF.

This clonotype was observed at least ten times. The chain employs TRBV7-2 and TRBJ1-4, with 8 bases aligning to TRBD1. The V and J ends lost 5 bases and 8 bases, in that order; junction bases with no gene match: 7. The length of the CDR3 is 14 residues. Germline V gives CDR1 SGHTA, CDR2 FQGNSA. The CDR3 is CASSQGQGREKLFF. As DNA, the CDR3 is TGTGCCAGCAGCCAAGGACAGGGACGGGAAAAACTGTTTTTT. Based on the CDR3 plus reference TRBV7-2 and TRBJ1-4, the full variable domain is GAGVSQSPSNKVTEKGKDVELRCDPISGHTALYWYRQSLGQGLEFLIYFQGNSAPDKSGLPSDRFSAERTGGSVSTLTIQRTQQEDSAVYLCASSQGQGREKLFFGSGTQLSVL.

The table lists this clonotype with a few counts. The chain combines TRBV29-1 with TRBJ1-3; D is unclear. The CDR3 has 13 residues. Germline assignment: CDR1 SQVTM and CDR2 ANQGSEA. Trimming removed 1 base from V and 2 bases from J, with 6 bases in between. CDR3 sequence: CSVEAQAGNTIYF. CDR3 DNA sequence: TGCAGCGTTGAAGCCCAAGCTGGAAACACCATATATTTT.

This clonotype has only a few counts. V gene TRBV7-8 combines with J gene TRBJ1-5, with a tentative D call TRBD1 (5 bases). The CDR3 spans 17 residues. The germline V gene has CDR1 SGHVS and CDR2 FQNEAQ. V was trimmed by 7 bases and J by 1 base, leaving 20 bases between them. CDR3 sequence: CASNTGIGAESNQPQHF. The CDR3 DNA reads TGTGCCAGCAACACCGGTATCGGGGCGGAAAGCAATCAGCCCCAGCATTTT.

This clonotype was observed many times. CDR3 loop: CASRRGAQDEQYF. The CDR3 nucleotides read TGCGCCAGCAGACGGGGGGCGCAGGACGAGCAGTACTTC. V usage is TRBV5-1 and J usage is TRBJ2-7; TRBD2 might be the D (7 bases). Germline-derived CDR1 and CDR2 are SGHRS and YFSETQ. The CDR3 length is 13 residues. The V end was cut by 5 bases, the J end by 5 bases, with 14 bases between.

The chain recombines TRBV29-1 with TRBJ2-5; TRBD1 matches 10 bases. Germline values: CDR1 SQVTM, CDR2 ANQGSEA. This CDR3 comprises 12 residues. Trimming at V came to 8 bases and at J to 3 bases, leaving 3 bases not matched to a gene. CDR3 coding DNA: TGCAGCTACGGGACAGGGGAAGAGACCCAGTACTTC. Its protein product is CSYGTGEETQYF. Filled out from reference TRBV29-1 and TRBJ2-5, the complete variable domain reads SAVISQKPSRDICQRGTSLTIQCQVDSQVTMMFWYRQQPGQSLTLIATANQGSEATYESGFVIDKFPISRPNLTFSTLTVSNMSPEDSSIYLCSYGTGEETQYFGPGTRLLVL.

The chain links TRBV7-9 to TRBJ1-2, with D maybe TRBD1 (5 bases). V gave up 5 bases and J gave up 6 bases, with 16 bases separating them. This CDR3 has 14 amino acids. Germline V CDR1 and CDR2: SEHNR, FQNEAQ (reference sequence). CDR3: CASSTSWGGDGYTF. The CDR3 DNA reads TGTGCCAGCAGCACCTCCTGGGGAGGGGATGGCTACACCTTC.

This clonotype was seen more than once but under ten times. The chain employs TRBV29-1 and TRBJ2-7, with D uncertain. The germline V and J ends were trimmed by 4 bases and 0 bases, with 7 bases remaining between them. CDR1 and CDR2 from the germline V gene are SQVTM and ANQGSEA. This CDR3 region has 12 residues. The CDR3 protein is CSVAPTSYEQYF. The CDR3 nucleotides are TGCAGCGTTGCGCCGACCTCCTACGAGCAGTACTTC.

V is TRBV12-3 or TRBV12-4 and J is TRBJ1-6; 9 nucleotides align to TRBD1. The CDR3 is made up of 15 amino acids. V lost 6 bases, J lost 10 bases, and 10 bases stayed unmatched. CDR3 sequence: CASSFRQGVISPLHF. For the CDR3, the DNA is TGTGCCAGCAGCTTTAGACAGGGGGTTATATCACCCCTCCACTTT.

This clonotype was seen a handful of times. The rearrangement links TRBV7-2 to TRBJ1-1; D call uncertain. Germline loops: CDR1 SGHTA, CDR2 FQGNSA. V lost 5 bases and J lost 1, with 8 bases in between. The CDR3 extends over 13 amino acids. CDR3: CASSRNPNTEAFF. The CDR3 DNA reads TGTGCCAGCAGCAGAAACCCGAACACTGAAGCTTTCTTT.

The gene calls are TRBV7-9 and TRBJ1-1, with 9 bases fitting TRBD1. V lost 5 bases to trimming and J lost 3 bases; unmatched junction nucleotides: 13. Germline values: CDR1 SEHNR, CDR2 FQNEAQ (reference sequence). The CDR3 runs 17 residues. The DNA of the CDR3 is TGTGCCAGCAGCCGATGGAGGCAGACAGGGGGAGACACTGAAGCTTTCTTT. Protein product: CASSRWRQTGGDTEAFF.

Written as DNA, the CDR3 is TGTGCCAGCAGCTTAATAGGGGATGGAGCTTTCTTT. This sequence encodes CASSLIGDGAFF. The V call is TRBV5-6, the J call TRBJ1-1; perhaps TRBD1 as D (5 bases). V lost 2 bases to trimming and J lost 10 bases, with 12 bases between them. Germline V gene data show CDR1 as SGHDT and CDR2 as YYEEEE. The CDR3 runs to 12 residues.

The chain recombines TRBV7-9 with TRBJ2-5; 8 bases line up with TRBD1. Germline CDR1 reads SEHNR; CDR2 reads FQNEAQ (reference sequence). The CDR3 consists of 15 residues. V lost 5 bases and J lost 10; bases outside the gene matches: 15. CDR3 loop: CASSPRDRTPGSQYF. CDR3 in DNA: TGTGCCAGCAGCCCTCGGGACAGGACCCCTGGGAGCCAGTACTTC.

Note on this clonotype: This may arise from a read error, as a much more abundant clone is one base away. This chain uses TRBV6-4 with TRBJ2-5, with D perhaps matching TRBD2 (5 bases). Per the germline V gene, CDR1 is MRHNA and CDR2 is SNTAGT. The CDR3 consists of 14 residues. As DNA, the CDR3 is TGTGCCAGCAGTGGAATAGAGTGGGGAGAGATCCAGTACTTC. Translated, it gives CASSGIEWGEIQYF.

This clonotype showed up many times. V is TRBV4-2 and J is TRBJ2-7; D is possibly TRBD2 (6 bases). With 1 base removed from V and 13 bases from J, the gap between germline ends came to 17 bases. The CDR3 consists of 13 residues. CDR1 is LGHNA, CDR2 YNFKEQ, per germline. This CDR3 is CASSQVVGGGKYF. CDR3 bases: TGTGCCAGCAGCCAAGTCGTGGGGGGAGGCAAATACTTC.

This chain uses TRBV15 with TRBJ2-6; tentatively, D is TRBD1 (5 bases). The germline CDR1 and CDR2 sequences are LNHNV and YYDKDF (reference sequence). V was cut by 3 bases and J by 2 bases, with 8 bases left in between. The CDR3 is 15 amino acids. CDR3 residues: CATSSFRAGANVLTF. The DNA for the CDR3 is TGTGCCACCAGCAGTTTCAGGGCTGGGGCCAACGTCCTGACTTTC.